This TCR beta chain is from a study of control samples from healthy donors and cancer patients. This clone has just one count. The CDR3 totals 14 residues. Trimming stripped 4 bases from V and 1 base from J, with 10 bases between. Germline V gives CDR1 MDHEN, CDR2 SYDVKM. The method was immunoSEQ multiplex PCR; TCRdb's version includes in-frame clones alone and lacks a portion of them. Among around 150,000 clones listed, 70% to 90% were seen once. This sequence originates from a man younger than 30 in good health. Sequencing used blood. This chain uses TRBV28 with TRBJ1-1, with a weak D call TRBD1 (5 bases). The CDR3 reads CASSSPRENTEAFF. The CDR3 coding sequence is TGTGCCAGCAGTTCTCCCAGGGAGAACACTGAAGCTTTCTTT.